This TCR beta chain came from a study of control samples from healthy donors and cancer patients (dated by TCRdb to the early 2020s). The method behind the library was the immunoSEQ multiplex PCR assay. TCRdb stores this immuneACCESS table with in-frame sequences only. Part of the clones is absent; in the studies checked, under half of the shortfall reflects unresolved V genes, and no reason is known for the rest. The sample data list a few hundred thousand clones, and 75% to 95% of these were observed just once. The ten largest clones capture 5.5% to 7.5% of the sample. CDR1 and CDR2, per the germline V gene (reference sequence), are GTSNPN and SVGIG. Germline trimming amounts to 2 bases on V and 3 bases on J, with 9 as the count of junction bases outside the gene matches. Counted from cysteine to phenylalanine, this CDR3 has 15 amino acids. This entry keeps only the CDR3 DNA: 45 bases, framed from base 1.

Turning to this clone: No antigen is known for it. The sample holds no much larger clone one base away, and base qualities are not on file.

Sequencing was done on a sample of PBMCs. In this chain, TRBV30 is recombined with TRBJ1-1; 7 bases in the middle match TRBD1. The TCR comes from a man aged 35-49 years with head and neck cancer. The CDR3 is CAWSPFQGGDTEAFF. The bases are TGTGCCTGGAGTCCCTTTCAGGGGGGCGACACTGAAGCTTTCTTT. With the portions outside the CDR3 filled from the reference TRBV30 and TRBJ1-1 genes, the complete variable region becomes SQTIHQWPATLVQPVGSPLSLECTVEGTSNPNLYWYRQAAGRGLQLLFYSVGIGQISSEVPQNLSASRPQDRQFILSSKKLLLSDSGFYLCAWSPFQGGDTEAFFGQGTRLTVV.